The rows below give T cell receptor beta chains drawn from one sample of a study of T-cell reconstitution after alpha-beta-depleted transplantation in children. TCRdb analysed the PCR reads with MiXCR anew, one entry per CDR3 protein. The table shows just under 550,000 distinct CDR3 sequences, with around 19% occurring only once. The starting material was PBMCs from the stem cell graft donor, obtained from the stem cell graft. The receptors originated from a human donor who donated a stem cell graft to a child with acute lymphoblastic leukemia. CDR3s include the opening cysteine and the closing phenylalanine or tryptophan. The D gene is left open where the match is weak. Clone size is given for some rows only: seen once, a few or many times, or a class if the clone is expanded.

CDR3aa,CDR3nt,j_gene,v_gene,abundance,d_gene
CASSVVNNNEQFF,TGTGCCAGCAGCGTAGTGAACAACAATGAGCAGTTCTTC,TRBJ2-1,TRBV9,few,NA
CASSFPQDTQYF,TGTGCCAGCAGCTTCCCTCAGGATACGCAGTATTTT,TRBJ2-3,TRBV7-9,few,NA
CASSPQTGAGNTIYF,TGTGCCAGCAGTCCGCAGACAGGGGCTGGAAACACCATATATTTT,TRBJ1-3,TRBV12-3/TRBV12-4,NA,TRBD1
CASSMGQGRYQETQYF,TGTGCCAGCAGCATGGGGCAGGGAAGGTACCAAGAGACCCAGTACTTC,TRBJ2-5,TRBV7-7,few,NA
CSASRQGVATNEKLFF,TGCAGTGCAAGCCGACAGGGTGTCGCAACTAATGAAAAACTGTTTTTT,TRBJ1-4,TRBV20-1,few,TRBD1
CSAGSDYGYTF,TGCAGTGCTGGCAGCGACTATGGCTACACCTTC,TRBJ1-2,TRBV20-1,NA,NA
CSVEAIEHTIYF,TGCAGCGTTGAAGCCATTGAACACACCATATATTTT,TRBJ1-3,TRBV29-1,NA,NA
CASSMSGETQYF,TGTGCCAGCAGCATGTCCGGGGAGACCCAGTACTTC,TRBJ2-5,TRBV12-3/TRBV12-4,NA,NA
CASSESRYSNEKLFF,TGTGCCAGCAGTGAGTCCCGTTATTCTAATGAAAAACTGTTTTTT,TRBJ1-4,TRBV12-3/TRBV12-4,few,NA
CASRNLRGYEQYF,TGTGCCAGCAGAAACCTCAGAGGGTACGAGCAGTACTTC,TRBJ2-7,TRBV6-5,NA,NA
CASSLRTGGNNYGYTF,TGTGCCAGCAGTTTAAGGACAGGGGGGAATAACTATGGCTACACCTTC,TRBJ1-2,TRBV12-3/TRBV12-4,few,TRBD1
CASSHGDRGGEKLFF,TGCGCCAGCAGCCACGGGGACAGGGGTGGTGAAAAACTGTTTTTT,TRBJ1-4,TRBV4-1,few,TRBD1
CASSAVLAGPPYGEQFF,TGTGCCAGCAGCGCCGTGCTAGCGGGCCCACCCTACGGTGAGCAGTTCTTC,TRBJ2-1,TRBV28,few,TRBD2
CASSGTRSYEQYF,TGCGCCAGCTCCGGGACTAGGAGTTACGAGCAGTACTTC,TRBJ2-7,TRBV5-1,few,TRBD2
CASSYSNRQGREKLFF,TGTGCCAGCAGTTACTCGAACAGACAGGGGAGAGAAAAACTGTTTTTT,TRBJ1-4,TRBV6-5,few,TRBD1
CSVARGDYNEQFF,TGCAGCGTTGCACGGGGGGATTACAATGAGCAGTTCTTC,TRBJ2-1,TRBV29-1,NA,TRBD2